The T cell receptor beta chain under discussion was sequenced for a study of T cells after yellow fever vaccination (dated by TCRdb to between 2018 and 2021). As for the study more broadly: The SMART-Seq v4 Ultra Low Input RNA kit was used to prepare libraries from fractions with low cell numbers. Blood was drawn at multiple timepoints before and after primary and secondary immunization, with bulk PBMC replicates and cell subsets isolated. Two healthy male donors made up the cohort, one aged 18 to 29 years and the other aged 30 to 40 years. To follow T-cell clones before and after primary and booster YFV17D yellow fever vaccination, bulk TCR alpha and beta repertoires were sequenced over time. The study at large found these results: Compared with the primary T-cell response, the secondary T-cell response was faster but weaker, reaching its peak on day 5 rather than on day 15. Most clones expanded after primary vaccination (96% of CD4 and 88% of CD8) were re-detected after the booster, suggesting that broad memory maintenance occurred. A small fraction of clonotypes appeared in both the CD4 and CD8 compartments, likely as a result of convergent recombination. Only a couple of donors were included in the study, so the extent to which the findings can be generalized is limited. Because abundant contaminating clonotypes from the bulk population could be contained in FACS-sorted repertoires, computational filtering was required.

The sample's treatment or condition label, decoded: live attenuated yellow fever vaccine strain. At every blood-draw timepoint, two biological replicates of bulk PBMCs were collected. A standard Ficoll-Paque protocol was used to isolate PBMCs from peripheral blood. TriZol was used to extract RNA from bulk PBMCs, CD4 and CD8 fractions, and dextramer-positive and dextramer-negative fractions. TCR cDNA was synthesized by 5'RACE template switching, which introduced a universal primer site and unique molecular identifiers. Priming for cDNA synthesis came from both the TCR alpha and TCR beta constant segments. Two PCR steps were used to amplify libraries, with sample barcodes and sequencing adapters being added in the second step. Sequencing of libraries was done on Illumina HiSeq 2500 (2x100 bp) or NovaSeq (2x150 bp). In the original analysis: MIGEC handled demultiplexing of reads and collapsing into UMI consensus sequences, while MiXCR performed V(D)J alignment. Clonotypes responding to the vaccine were identified with edgeR on replicate PBMC samples, with the criteria of FDR below 0.01 and a log2 fold change above 5 up to day 15. CD4 or CD8 identity was assigned to each bulk clonotype according to whether the clonotype was present at higher abundance in the sequenced CD4 repertoire or the sequenced CD8 repertoire. The public sequencing data were trimmed at Q25 with fastp and processed into clonotypes with MiXCR by TCRdb, which kept only in-frame beta chains. One record per CDR3 amino acid sequence lists the most common genes and DNA. V and J calls and clone size were set by TCRdb, not the authors. The sample table lists 450,000 to 650,000 distinct CDR3 sequences, roughly 13% of them with a count of one. The top ten clonotypes cover around an eighth of the sample.

In regard to this clonotype: This receptor's antigen is unknown. Qualities for individual bases were not recorded, and no much larger clone is one base off.

Trimming leaves V shorter by 5 bases and J shorter by 7 bases, with the junction holding 9 bases beyond the gene matches. From cysteine to phenylalanine, the CDR3 is 15 amino acids long. Only CDR3 DNA remains: 45 bases, in frame from the first base. The clonotype originates from a man aged 25 to 45 who received the YFV17D yellow fever vaccine. Here the sequenced sample was PBMCs, taken on the day of the yellow fever booster vaccination. The rearranged chain carries TRBV12-3 or TRBV12-4 and TRBJ2-2; TRBD1 fits 8 bases in the junction. The CDR3: CASSTAGGGGGELFF. The bases are TGTGCCAGCAGTACAGCAGGGGGCGGAGGCGGGGAGCTGTTTTTT.